This is a list of T cell receptor beta chains from one sample in a study of blood T cell repertoires in COVID-19. Measured with immunoSEQ multiplex PCR; TCRdb has only the in-frame clones, and not every one. Of roughly 300,000 clones in the sample, around nine tenths were seen once. Material for sequencing was PBMCs or T cells enriched from blood (not recorded which). Source of these receptors: a woman aged 25-40 years who had recovered from COVID-19. CDR3s leave out the opening cysteine and the closing phenylalanine or tryptophan. D genes are given only for firm matches. Expanded clones get a size class; other rows say once, few or many, or leave the size out.

>TRBD2|NA|TRBJ2-7|TRBV28
ASRPGLAHSYEQY
>NA|NA|TRBJ2-3|TRBV10-2
ASREGVGTDTQY
>NA|NA|TRBJ2-7|TRBV19
ASSIDGQGEQY
>NA|NA|TRBJ2-2|TRBV30
AWSVLGNTGELF
>NA|NA|TRBJ2-1|TRBV7-2
ASSLVGVGSYNEQF
>NA|NA|TRBJ2-1|TRBV4-1
ASSQERGLANDNEQF
>TRBD1|NA|TRBJ1-6|TRBV5-4
ASSLGDRGLNNSPLH
>NA|few|TRBJ1-1|TRBV2
ASSEARGLEAF
>NA|once|TRBJ2-3|TRBV20-1
SASETSTDTQY
>NA|NA|TRBJ1-5|TRBV6-5
ASSRTVSNQPQH
>TRBD2|NA|TRBJ2-3|TRBV13
ASSPGRLAGVSTDTQY
>NA|NA|TRBJ1-6|TRBV6-5
ASSYPGESNSPLH
>NA|NA|TRBJ1-1|TRBV18
ASSPQGGPNTEAF
>TRBD1|NA|TRBJ1-1|TRBV6-5
ASTRTGVNTEAF
>NA|NA|TRBJ2-2|TRBV30
AWNVEQPGELF